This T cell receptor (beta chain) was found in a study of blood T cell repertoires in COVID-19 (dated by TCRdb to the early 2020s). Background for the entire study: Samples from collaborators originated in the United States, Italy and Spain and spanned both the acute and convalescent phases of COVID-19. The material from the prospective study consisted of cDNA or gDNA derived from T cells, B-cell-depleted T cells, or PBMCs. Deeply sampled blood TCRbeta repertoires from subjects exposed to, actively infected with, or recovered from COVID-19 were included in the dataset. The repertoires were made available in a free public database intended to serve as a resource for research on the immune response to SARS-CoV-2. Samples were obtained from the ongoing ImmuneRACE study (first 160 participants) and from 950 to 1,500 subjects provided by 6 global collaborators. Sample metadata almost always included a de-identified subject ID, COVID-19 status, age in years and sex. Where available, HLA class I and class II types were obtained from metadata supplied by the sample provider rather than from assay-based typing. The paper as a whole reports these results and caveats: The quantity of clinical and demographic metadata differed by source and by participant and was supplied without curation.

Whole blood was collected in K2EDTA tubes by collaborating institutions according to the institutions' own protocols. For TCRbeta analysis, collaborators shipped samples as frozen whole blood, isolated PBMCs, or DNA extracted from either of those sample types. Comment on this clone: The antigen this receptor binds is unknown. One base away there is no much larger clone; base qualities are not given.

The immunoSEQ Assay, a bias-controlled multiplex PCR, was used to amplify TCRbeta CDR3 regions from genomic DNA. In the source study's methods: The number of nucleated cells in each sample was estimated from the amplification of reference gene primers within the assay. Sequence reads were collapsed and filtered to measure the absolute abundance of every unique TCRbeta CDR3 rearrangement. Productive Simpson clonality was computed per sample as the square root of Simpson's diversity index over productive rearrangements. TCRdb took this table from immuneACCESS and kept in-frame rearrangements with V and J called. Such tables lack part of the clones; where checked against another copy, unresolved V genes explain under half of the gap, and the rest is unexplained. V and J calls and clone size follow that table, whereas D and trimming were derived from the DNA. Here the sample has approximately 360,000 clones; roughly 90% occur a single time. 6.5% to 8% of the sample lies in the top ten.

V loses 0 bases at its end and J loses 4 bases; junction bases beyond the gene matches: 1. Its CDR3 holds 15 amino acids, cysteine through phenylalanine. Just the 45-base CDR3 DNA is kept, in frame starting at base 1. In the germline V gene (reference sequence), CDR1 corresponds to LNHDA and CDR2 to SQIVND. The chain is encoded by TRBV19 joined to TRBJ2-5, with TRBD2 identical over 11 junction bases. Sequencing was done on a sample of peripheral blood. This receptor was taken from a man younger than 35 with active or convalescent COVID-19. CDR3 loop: CASSIDSGRGETQYF. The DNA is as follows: TGTGCCAGTAGTATAGATAGCGGGAGGGGAGAGACCCAGTACTTC.